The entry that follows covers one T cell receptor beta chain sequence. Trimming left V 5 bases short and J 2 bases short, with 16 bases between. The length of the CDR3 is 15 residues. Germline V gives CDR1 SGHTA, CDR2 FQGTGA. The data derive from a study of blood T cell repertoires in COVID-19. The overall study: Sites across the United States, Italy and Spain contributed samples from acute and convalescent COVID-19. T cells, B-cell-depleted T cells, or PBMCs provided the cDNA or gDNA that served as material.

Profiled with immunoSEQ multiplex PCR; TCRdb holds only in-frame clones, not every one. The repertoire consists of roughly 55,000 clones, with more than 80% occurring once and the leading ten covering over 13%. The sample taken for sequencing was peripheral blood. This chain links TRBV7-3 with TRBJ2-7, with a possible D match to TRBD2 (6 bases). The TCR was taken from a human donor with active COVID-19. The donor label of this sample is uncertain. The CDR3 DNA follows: TGTGCCAGCAGCCCCACCCCGGGAGATACCTACGAGCAGTACTTC. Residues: CASSPTPGDTYEQYF.